The sequence of this T cell receptor beta chain was determined in a study of Ad26.COV2.S vaccination and SARS-CoV-2 variants. The CDR3 is made up of 15 amino acids. The germline V and J ends were trimmed by 3 bases and 5 bases, with 13 bases remaining between them. The germline CDR1 and CDR2 sequences are LNHDA and SQIVND (reference sequence). Profiling relied on immunoSEQ multiplex PCR, and the TCRdb table lists in-frame clones only, not all of them. Of 350,000 to 500,000 clones in the sample, 75% to 95% are singletons; the top ten hold 12%. Stated treatment: over 15 received Ad26.COV2.S at low or high dose, single or two shots; five or six received placebo; per-sample allocation not given. Sampling occurred on day 63 after the first vaccine or placebo injection.

The source material was peripheral blood, sampled in a trial of Ad26.COV2.S vaccine versus placebo. The clonotype was recovered from a person between 18 and 65 years old who received the Ad26.COV2.S COVID-19 vaccine or a placebo. The J gene is TRBJ2-2, the V gene TRBV19; possibly TRBD2 for D (6 bases). CDR3 DNA sequence: TGTGCCAGTAGTATGGGCGGGATTCCAACCGGGGAGCTGTTTTTT. Encoded protein: CASSMGGIPTGELFF.